This is a list of T cell receptor beta chains from one sample in a study of neurological immune-mediated disorders. TCRdb reanalysed the 5' RACE reads using MiXCR and keeps one entry per CDR3 protein. There are around 32,000 distinct CDR3 sequences in the sample; about 12% occur only once, and 5.5% to 7.5% lies in the top ten. Sequencing input: PBMCs. These receptors originate from a woman aged 60-70 years in good health. Each CDR3 is given with its conserved first and last residue. D genes are given only for firm matches. Clone size is not always given. Where it is, it says once, few, many or a class for expanded clones.

NA,TRBJ2-5,TRBV3-1,many,TGTGCCAGCAGCCAAGAAGAGGACTACCAAGAGACCCAGTACTTC,CASSQEEDYQETQYF
TRBD2,TRBJ2-1,TRBV5-1,many,TGCGCCAGCAGCTTGGGGAGCGGGGGGGTAAGCGAGCAGTTCTTC,CASSLGSGGVSEQFF
NA,TRBJ2-3,TRBV12-3/TRBV12-4,many,TGTGCCAGCACCCCCGGTGGCAGCTCGGTGCCTACGCAGTATTTT,CASTPGGSSVPTQYF
TRBD2,TRBJ2-3,TRBV5-1,many,TGCGCCAGCAGCTTGGCTCGGACTAGCGGGACCACAGATACGCAGTATTTT,CASSLARTSGTTDTQYF
TRBD1,TRBJ2-3,TRBV5-1,many,TGCGCCAGCAGCTCCGGACAGGCCCTCACAGATACGCAGTATTTT,CASSSGQALTDTQYF
TRBD1,TRBJ2-2,TRBV7-6,many,TGTGCCAGCAGGGGCGGACAGGCCGCGAACACCGGGGAGCTGTTTTTT,CASRGGQAANTGELFF
NA,TRBJ2-3,TRBV20-1,NA,TGCAGTGCCAGCAGCCTTACAGATACGCAGTATTTT,CSASSLTDTQYF
NA,TRBJ1-3,TRBV7-2,many,TGTGCCACCATGAGGGTGACGGGAAGCTCTGGAAACACCATATATTTT,CATMRVTGSSGNTIYF
NA,TRBJ2-6,TRBV6-5,medium-sized,TGTGCCAGCAGCAAACGTACTGGGGCCAACGTCCTGACTTTC,CASSKRTGANVLTF
TRBD1,TRBJ2-5,TRBV7-8,many,TGTGCCAGCAGGGACAGGGGGGCAGAGACCCAGTACTTC,CASRDRGAETQYF
NA,TRBJ2-2,TRBV5-1,many,TGCGCCAGCAGCTTGGTGATAGGGAATCCCACCGGGGAGCTGTTTTTT,CASSLVIGNPTGELFF
NA,TRBJ2-2,TRBV5-1,many,TGCGCCAGCAGCTTATGGTCTAGCGATGGCACCGGGGAGCTGTTTTTT,CASSLWSSDGTGELFF
NA,TRBJ2-4,TRBV20-1,many,TGCAGTGCTAGCCCCTCCGGGACTACAGGGAACATTCAGTACTTC,CSASPSGTTGNIQYF
NA,TRBJ1-5,TRBV4-1,many,TGCGCCAGCAGCCAAGATGGGCAGCTAGATCAGCCCCAGCATTTT,CASSQDGQLDQPQHF
NA,TRBJ2-7,TRBV9,many,TGTGCCAGCAGCGTAGGAGGCGGGGCCTACTCCTACGAGCAGTACTTC,CASSVGGGAYSYEQYF
NA,TRBJ2-3,TRBV6-2/TRBV6-3,many,TGTGCCAGCATTGACGGGGGGCCCACAGATACGCAGTATTTT,CASIDGGPTDTQYF
NA,TRBJ1-6,TRBV7-2,many,TGTGCCAGCAGCTTAGGAATTAAGCAGGGGCAAAATTCACCCCTCCACTTT,CASSLGIKQGQNSPLHF
NA,TRBJ1-6,TRBV20-1,NA,TGCAGTGCTAGACCTAGGGGGACCGTAAATTCACCCCTCCACTTT,CSARPRGTVNSPLHF
NA,TRBJ2-3,TRBV6-5,many,TGTGCCAGCAGTTACGGTCGACGGAAGATAGATACGCAGTATTTT,CASSYGRRKIDTQYF
NA,TRBJ1-2,TRBV20-1,many,TGCAGTGCTAGAGATGCGGGGGTGAGCGAGAACTATGGCTACACCTTC,CSARDAGVSENYGYTF
NA,TRBJ2-5,TRBV29-1,many,TGCAGCGTTGAAGCCAGGGTGGGGACCCAGTACTTC,CSVEARVGTQYF
TRBD2,TRBJ2-1,TRBV5-1,many,TGCGCCAGCAGCCGCGGGACTAGCGGGGGTTACAATGAGCAGTTCTTC,CASSRGTSGGYNEQFF
TRBD1,TRBJ2-7,TRBV5-1,many,TGCGCCAGCAGCTTGGGCCCCGACAGGGGCCCCTACGAGCAGTACTTC,CASSLGPDRGPYEQYF
NA,TRBJ2-7,TRBV12-3/TRBV12-4,many,TGTGCCAGCACCCAAGGTCCGGCCCCCTACGAGCAGTACTTC,CASTQGPAPYEQYF
TRBD1,TRBJ2-7,TRBV5-1,many,TGCGCCAGCAGCAACCTTGACAGGGTCGCCTACGAGCAGTACTTC,CASSNLDRVAYEQYF
NA,TRBJ2-1,TRBV20-1,many,TGCAGTGCTAGAATACAGGGTTTTAAGCAGTTCTTC,CSARIQGFKQFF
TRBD2,TRBJ2-1,TRBV2,many,TGTGCCAGCAGAGGGACTAGCGGGCACACCTACAATGAGCAGTTCTTC,CASRGTSGHTYNEQFF
NA,TRBJ2-7,TRBV29-1,many,TGCAGCGGCACAGGGGGGGTCACGGGGGAGCAGTACTTC,CSGTGGVTGEQYF
NA,TRBJ2-3,TRBV5-1,many,TGCGCCAGCAGCCCCGGAGGCGGAATATCCGATACGCAGTATTTT,CASSPGGGISDTQYF
TRBD2,TRBJ2-7,TRBV7-6,NA,TGTGCCAGCAGCTTTGGAGCGGGGGCCTCCTACGAGCAGTACTTC,CASSFGAGASYEQYF
NA,TRBJ1-1,TRBV29-1,many,TGCAGCGTCCTGGAGCTTTTTGGACAGAATGAAGCTTTCTTT,CSVLELFGQNEAFF
NA,TRBJ2-3,TRBV5-1,many,TGCGCCAGCAGCGTTGACGGACGACACACAGATACGCAGTATTTT,CASSVDGRHTDTQYF
TRBD2,TRBJ2-3,TRBV6-1,many,TGTGCCAGCAGTCGACTAGCGGGGGGGCCCGTCAGCACAGATACGCAGTATTTT,CASSRLAGGPVSTDTQYF
NA,TRBJ2-2,TRBV7-2,medium-sized,TGTGCCAGCAGCTTAGGGTGGGGGGCCGGGGAGCTGTTTTTT,CASSLGWGAGELFF
TRBD1,TRBJ1-2,TRBV5-1,many,TGCGCCAGCAGCATAGCCGGGACAGGGGGCGAGGGCTACACCTTC,CASSIAGTGGEGYTF
NA,TRBJ2-1,TRBV7-2,many,TGTGCCAGCAGCGCCTCCGGGACAAGGAACAATGAGCAGTTCTTC,CASSASGTRNNEQFF
NA,TRBJ2-1,TRBV15,many,TGTGCCACCAGCAGTGGGTCCCGTTGGGCGGCTGAGCAGTTCTTC,CATSSGSRWAAEQFF
NA,TRBJ1-2,TRBV9,many,TGTGCCAGCAGGAACAGGGAGGACTATGGCTACACCTTC,CASRNREDYGYTF
NA,TRBJ1-1,TRBV5-1,many,TGCGCCAGCAGCTTAGGGGCGATGAACACTGAAGCTTTCTTT,CASSLGAMNTEAFF
TRBD1,TRBJ1-1,TRBV25-1,many,TGTGCCAGCAGGACAGGGGGAGGCACTGAAGCTTTCTTT,CASRTGGGTEAFF
TRBD1,TRBJ1-4,TRBV6-5,many,TGTGCCAGCAGCAATGACAGGGGTATGCATGAAAAACTGTTTTTT,CASSNDRGMHEKLFF
TRBD1,TRBJ1-1,TRBV5-1,many,TGCGCCAGCAGCTGGGGATACAGGGGGCAGAACACTGAAGCTTTCTTT,CASSWGYRGQNTEAFF
NA,TRBJ2-2,TRBV10-3,many,TGTGCCATCAGTGAGTCACCATTGGTAGGGGAGAACACCGGGGAGCTGTTTTTT,CAISESPLVGENTGELFF
TRBD2,TRBJ2-7,TRBV20-1,many,TGCAGTGCTAGAGATCCGGCTAGCGGGTACTACGAGCAGTACTTC,CSARDPASGYYEQYF
NA,TRBJ1-4,TRBV25-1,NA,TGTGCCAATAGCCCCCTTACCCAGGGTGTGGGTGAAAAACTGTTTTTT,CANSPLTQGVGEKLFF
TRBD2,TRBJ2-1,TRBV7-9,medium-sized,TGTGCCAGCAGCTCGACTTACGATAGCGGGGGGGTTACCAATGAGCAGTTCTTC,CASSSTYDSGGVTNEQFF
NA,TRBJ2-4,TRBV5-1,many,TGCGCCAGCAGCTCGACAGGTCCGTTTGGCTCCCGTCAGTACTTC,CASSSTGPFGSRQYF
TRBD1,TRBJ1-4,TRBV7-9,medium-sized,TGTGCCAGCAGCGCCCCGGGACAGGGGGCGCGGGTTGAAAAACTGTTTTTT,CASSAPGQGARVEKLFF
NA,TRBJ2-7,TRBV5-1,medium-sized,TGCGCCAGCAGCTTGGCCGGGGCCCCTGGCGAGCAGTACTTC,CASSLAGAPGEQYF
NA,TRBJ1-6,TRBV27,many,TGTGCCAGCAGTTTAGGTGCGTCAAACTCCTATAATTCACCCCTCCACTTT,CASSLGASNSYNSPLHF
TRBD1,TRBJ2-1,TRBV7-3,few,TGTGCCAGCAGTTCACAGGGGGCTAGGGAGCAGTTCTTC,CASSSQGAREQFF
NA,TRBJ2-7,TRBV2,few,TGTGCCAGCAGTGAAGGGGCGGTGGGAGGCTACGAGCAGTACTTC,CASSEGAVGGYEQYF
NA,TRBJ1-2,TRBV27,many,TGTGCCAGCAGTTTATCGGGCCCCCGGGACTCACGCCGGGGGTATGGCTACACCTTC,CASSLSGPRDSRRGYGYTF
NA,TRBJ2-2,TRBV28,many,TGTGCCAGCAGTTTGGCGCCGGGGACTGGAACCGGGGAGCTGTTTTTT,CASSLAPGTGTGELFF
TRBD1,TRBJ1-2,TRBV20-1,many,TGCAGTGCGGGACAGCCTACCTATGGCTACACCTTC,CSAGQPTYGYTF
TRBD2,TRBJ2-7,TRBV4-2,many,TGTGCCAGCAGCCAAGGGGAGGGCCCCTACGAGCAGTACTTC,CASSQGEGPYEQYF
NA,TRBJ1-1,TRBV6-5,many,TGTGCCAGCAGTCTCTTCGGGACGGGGAACACTGAAGCTTTCTTT,CASSLFGTGNTEAFF
NA,TRBJ2-1,TRBV6-2/TRBV6-3,many,TGTGCCAGCATTTACATCACGAATGAGCAGTTCTTC,CASIYITNEQFF